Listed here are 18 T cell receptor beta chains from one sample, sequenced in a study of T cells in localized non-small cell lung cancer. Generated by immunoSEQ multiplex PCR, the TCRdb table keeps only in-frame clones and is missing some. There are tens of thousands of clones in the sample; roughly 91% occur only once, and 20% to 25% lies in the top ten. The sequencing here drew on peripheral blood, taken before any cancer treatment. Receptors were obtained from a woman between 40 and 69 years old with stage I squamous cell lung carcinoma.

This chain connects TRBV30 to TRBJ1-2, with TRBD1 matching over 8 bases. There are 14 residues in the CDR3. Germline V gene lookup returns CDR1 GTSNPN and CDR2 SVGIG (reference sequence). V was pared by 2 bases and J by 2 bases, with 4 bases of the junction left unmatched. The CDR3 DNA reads TGTGCCTGGAGTACGCAGGGGGCCAACTATGGCTACACCTTC. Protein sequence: CAWSTQGANYGYTF.

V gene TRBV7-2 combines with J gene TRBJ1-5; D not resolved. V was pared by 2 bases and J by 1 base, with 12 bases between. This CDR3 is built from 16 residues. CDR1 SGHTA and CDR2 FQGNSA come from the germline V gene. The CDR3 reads CASSLNGPGSNQPQHF. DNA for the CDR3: TGTGCCAGCAGCTTAAACGGTCCTGGGAGCAATCAGCCCCAGCATTTT.

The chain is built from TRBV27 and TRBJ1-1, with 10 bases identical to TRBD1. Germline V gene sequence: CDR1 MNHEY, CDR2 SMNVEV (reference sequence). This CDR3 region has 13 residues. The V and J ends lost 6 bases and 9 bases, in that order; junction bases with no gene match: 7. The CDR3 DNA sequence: TGTGCCAGCAGCCGACTTGACAGGGGGCAAGCTTTCTTT. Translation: CASSRLDRGQAFF.

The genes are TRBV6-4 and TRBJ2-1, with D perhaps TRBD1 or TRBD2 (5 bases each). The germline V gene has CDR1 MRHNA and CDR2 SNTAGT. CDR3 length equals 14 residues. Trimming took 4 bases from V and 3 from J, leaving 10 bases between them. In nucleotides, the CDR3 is TGTGCCAGCAGTGGGGGACCAGACTACAATGAGCAGTTCTTC. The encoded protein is CASSGGPDYNEQFF.

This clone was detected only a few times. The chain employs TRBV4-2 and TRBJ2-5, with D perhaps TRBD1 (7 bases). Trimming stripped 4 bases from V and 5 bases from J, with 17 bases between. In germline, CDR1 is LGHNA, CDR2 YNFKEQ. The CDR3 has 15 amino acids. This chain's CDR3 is CASSPWRGRGETQYF. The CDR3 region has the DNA TGTGCCAGCAGCCCCTGGAGGGGGCGCGGGGAGACCCAGTACTTC.

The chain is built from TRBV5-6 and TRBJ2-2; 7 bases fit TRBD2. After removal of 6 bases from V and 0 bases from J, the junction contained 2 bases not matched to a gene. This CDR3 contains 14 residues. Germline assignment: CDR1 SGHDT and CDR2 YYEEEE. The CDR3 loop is CASNRGANTGELFF. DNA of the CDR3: TGTGCCAGCAATCGGGGGGCGAACACCGGGGAGCTGTTTTTT. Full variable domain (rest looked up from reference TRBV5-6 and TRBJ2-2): DAGVTQSPTHLIKTRGQQVTLRCSPKSGHDTVSWYQQALGQGPQFIFQYYEEEERQRGNFPDRFSGHQFPNYSSELNVNALLLGDSALYLCASNRGANTGELFFGEGSRLTVL.

The CDR3 is CASGLSGANTGELFF. CDR3 in DNA: TGTGCTAGTGGTTTGTCGGGCGCGAACACCGGGGAGCTGTTTTTT. V usage is TRBV12-5 and J usage is TRBJ2-2, with D hard to call. The germline V and J ends were trimmed by 2 bases and 0 bases, with 7 bases remaining between them. The CDR3 consists of 15 residues. The germline V gene has CDR1 LGHNT and CDR2 FRNRAP. Combining the CDR3 with reference TRBV12-5 and TRBJ2-2 gives the whole variable domain DARVTQTPRHKVTEMGQEVTMRCQPILGHNTVFWYRQTMMQGLELLAYFRNRAPLDDSGMPKDRFSAEMPDATLATLKIQPSEPRDSAVYFCASGLSGANTGELFFGEGSRLTVL.

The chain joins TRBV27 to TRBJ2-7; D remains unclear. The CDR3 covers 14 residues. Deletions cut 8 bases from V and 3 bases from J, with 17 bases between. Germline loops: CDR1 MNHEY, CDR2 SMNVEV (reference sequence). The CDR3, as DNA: TGTGCCAGCTCGACCTCTGCCACTAACTACGAGCAGTACTTC. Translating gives CASSTSATNYEQYF.

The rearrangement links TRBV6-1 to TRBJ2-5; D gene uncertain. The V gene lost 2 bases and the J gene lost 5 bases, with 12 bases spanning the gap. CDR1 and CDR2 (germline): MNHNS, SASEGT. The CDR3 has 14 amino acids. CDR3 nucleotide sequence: TGTGCCAGCAGTGAATCGCGCCCGGTGGAGACCCAGTACTTC. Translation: CASSESRPVETQYF.

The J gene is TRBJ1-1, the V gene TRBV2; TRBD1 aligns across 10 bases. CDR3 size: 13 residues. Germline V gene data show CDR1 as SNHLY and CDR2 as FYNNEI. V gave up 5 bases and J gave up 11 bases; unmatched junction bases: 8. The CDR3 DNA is TGTGCCAGCAGTTTCCGACAGGGGGCAGAGGCTTTCTTT. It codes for CASSFRQGAEAFF.

The CDR3: CASSLGIGQGNYEQYF. As DNA, the CDR3 is TGTGCCAGCAGCTTGGGTATCGGACAGGGAAACTACGAGCAGTACTTC. The chain carries TRBV5-8 and TRBJ2-7, with 8 nucleotides matching TRBD1. V lost 0 bases and J lost 3; bases outside the gene matches: 8. Germline V lookup: CDR1 SGHTS, CDR2 YDEGEE. The CDR3 extends over 16 amino acids.

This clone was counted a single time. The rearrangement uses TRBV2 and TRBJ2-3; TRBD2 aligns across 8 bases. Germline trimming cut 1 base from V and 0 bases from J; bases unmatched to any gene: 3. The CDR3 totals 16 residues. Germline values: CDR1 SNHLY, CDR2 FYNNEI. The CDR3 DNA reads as TGTGCCAGCAGTGAAGAGCGGGGGATTAGCACAGATACGCAGTATTTT. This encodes CASSEERGISTDTQYF.

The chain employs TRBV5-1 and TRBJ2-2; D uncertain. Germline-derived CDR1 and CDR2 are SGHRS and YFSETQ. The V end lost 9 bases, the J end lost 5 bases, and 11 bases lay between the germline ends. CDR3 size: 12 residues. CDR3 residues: CATLTRTGELFF. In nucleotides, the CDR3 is TGCGCCACCCTGACTCGAACCGGGGAGCTGTTTTTT.

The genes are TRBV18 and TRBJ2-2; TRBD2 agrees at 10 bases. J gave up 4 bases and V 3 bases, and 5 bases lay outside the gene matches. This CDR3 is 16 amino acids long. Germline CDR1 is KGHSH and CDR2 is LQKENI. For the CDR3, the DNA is TGTGCCAGCTCACCCCAGCGGGGGGGCCCCACCGGGGAGCTGTTTTTT. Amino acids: CASSPQRGGPTGELFF.

The CDR3 loop is CASSAGGLGEQFF. Here the CDR3 DNA reads TGCGCCAGCAGCGCGGGGGGGCTTGGTGAGCAGTTCTTC. V gene TRBV10-1 combines with J gene TRBJ2-1; 9 bases line up with TRBD2. Germline CDR1 is WNHNN and CDR2 is SYGVQD (reference sequence). There are 13 residues in the CDR3. Trimming removed 6 bases from V and 9 bases from J; junction bases left unmatched: 6.

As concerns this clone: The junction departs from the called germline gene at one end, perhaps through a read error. CDR3: CASSLVAQGWGNTIYF. Written as DNA, the CDR3 is TGTGCCAGCAGTTTAGTCGCGCAGGGATGGGGAAACACCATATATTTT. V gene TRBV7-2 combines with J gene TRBJ1-3; D may be TRBD1 (5 bases). Germline V lookup: CDR1 SGHTA, CDR2 FQGNSA. The CDR3 loop spans 16 amino acids.

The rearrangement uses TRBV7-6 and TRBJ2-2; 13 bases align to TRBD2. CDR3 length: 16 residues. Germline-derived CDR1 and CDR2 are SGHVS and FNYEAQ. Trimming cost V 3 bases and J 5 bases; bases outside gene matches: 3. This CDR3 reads CASSLTSGGKTGELFF. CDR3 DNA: TGTGCCAGCAGCTTGACTAGCGGGGGGAAAACCGGGGAGCTGTTTTTT.

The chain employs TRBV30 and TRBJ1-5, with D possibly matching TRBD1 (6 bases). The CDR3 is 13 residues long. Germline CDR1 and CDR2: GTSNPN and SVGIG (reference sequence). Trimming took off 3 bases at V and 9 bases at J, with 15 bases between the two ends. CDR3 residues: CAWREQGLGPQHF. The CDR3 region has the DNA TGTGCCTGGAGGGAACAGGGTTTGGGGCCCCAGCATTTT.